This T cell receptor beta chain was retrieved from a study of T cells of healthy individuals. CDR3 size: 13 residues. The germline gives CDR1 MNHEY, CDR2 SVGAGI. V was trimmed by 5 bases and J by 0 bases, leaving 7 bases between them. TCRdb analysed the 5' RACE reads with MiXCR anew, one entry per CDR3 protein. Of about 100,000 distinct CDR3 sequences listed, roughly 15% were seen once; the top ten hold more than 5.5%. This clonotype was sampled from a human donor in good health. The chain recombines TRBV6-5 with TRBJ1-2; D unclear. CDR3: CASSLRANYGYTF. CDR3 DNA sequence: TGTGCCAGCAGTCTCCGGGCTAACTATGGCTACACCTTC.